This T cell receptor beta chain was identified during a study of vaccination effects on CD4 cells after COVID-19. Study-wide results and caveats: Few convalescent patients, and no early post-infection timepoints, were available to the study.

This CDR3 comprises 16 residues. Germline V gene data show CDR1 as LGHNA and CDR2 as YNFKEQ. With V trimmed by 0 bases and J by 0 bases, 2 bases remained unmatched. Measured with immunoSEQ multiplex PCR; TCRdb has only the in-frame clones, and not every one. The sample yields about 46,000 clones, 65% to 75% seen once. Antigen-specific CD4+ T cells were first expanded with viral peptide pools by the ViraFEST assay and only then sequenced. Isolation of CD4+ T cells took place after 10 days of culture. The cohort was immunized with two doses of either the BNT162b2 or mRNA-1273 vaccine. A note on this clone: Antigen unknown.

Here the sequenced sample was CD4+ T cells from PBMCs cultured with HCoV-OC43 spike peptides, taken after COVID-19 vaccination. Regarding subset: HCoV-OC43 spike overlapping peptide pool stimulation. The receptor's source is a human donor who received a COVID-19 vaccine. This rearrangement joins TRBV4-2 to TRBJ1-2, with TRBD1 matching 9 bases. CDR3 bases: TGTGCCAGCAGCCAAGAGGGACAGGGAGCTAACTATGGCTACACCTTC. Translation: CASSQEGQGANYGYTF.